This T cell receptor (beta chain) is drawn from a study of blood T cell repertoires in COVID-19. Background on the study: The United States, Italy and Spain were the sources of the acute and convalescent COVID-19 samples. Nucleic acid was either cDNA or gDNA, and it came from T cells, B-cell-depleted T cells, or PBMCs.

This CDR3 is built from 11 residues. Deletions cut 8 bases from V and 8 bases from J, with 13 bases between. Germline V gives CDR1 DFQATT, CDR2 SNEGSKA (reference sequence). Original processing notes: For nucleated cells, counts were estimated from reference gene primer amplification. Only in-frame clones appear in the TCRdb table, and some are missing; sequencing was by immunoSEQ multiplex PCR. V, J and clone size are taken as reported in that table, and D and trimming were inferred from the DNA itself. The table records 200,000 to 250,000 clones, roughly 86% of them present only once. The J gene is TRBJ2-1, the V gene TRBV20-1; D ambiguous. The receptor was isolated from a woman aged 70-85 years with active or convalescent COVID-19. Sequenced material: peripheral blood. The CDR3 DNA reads TGCAGTTTAGCTCTCGGTGATGAGCAGTTCTTC. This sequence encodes CSLALGDEQFF.